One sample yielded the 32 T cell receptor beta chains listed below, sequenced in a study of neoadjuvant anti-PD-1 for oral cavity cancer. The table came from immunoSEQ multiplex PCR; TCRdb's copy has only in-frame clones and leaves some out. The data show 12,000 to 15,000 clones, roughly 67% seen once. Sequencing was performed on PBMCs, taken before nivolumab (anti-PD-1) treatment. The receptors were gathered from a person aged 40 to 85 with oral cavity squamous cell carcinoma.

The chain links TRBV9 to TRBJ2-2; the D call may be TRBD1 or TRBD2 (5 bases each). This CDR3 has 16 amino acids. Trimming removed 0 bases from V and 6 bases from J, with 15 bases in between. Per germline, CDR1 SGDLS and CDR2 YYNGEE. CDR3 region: CASSVARGMGAGELFF. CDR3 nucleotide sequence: TGTGCCAGCAGCGTAGCAAGGGGAATGGGGGCCGGGGAGCTGTTTTTT.

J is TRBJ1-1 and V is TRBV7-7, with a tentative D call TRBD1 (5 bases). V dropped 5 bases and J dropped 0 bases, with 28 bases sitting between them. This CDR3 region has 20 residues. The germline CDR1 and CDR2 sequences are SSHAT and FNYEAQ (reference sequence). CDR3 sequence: CASSPPRGEGNLHMNTEAFF. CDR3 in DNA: TGTGCCAGCAGCCCCCCTAGAGGGGAGGGTAACCTCCACATGAACACTGAAGCTTTCTTT. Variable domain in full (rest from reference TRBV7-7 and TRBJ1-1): GAGVSQSPRYKVTKRGQDVTLRCDPISSHATLYWYQQALGQGPEFLTYFNYEAQPDKSGLPSDRFSAERPEGSISTLTIQRTEQRDSAMYRCASSPPRGEGNLHMNTEAFFGQGTRLTVV.

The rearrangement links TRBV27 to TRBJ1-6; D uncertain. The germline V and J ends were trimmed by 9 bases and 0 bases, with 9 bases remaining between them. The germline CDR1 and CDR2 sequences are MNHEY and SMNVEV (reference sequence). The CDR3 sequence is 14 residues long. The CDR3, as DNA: TGTGCCAGTACAAAAAGCTCCTATAATTCACCCCTCCACTTT. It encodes CASTKSSYNSPLHF.

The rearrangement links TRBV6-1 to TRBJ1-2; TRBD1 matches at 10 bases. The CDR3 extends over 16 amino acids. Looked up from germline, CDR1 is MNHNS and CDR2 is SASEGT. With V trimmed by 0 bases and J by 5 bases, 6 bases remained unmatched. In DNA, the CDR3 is TGTGCCAGCAGTGAAGCTCGACAGGGGGCAGGGTATGGCTACACCTTC. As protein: CASSEARQGAGYGYTF.

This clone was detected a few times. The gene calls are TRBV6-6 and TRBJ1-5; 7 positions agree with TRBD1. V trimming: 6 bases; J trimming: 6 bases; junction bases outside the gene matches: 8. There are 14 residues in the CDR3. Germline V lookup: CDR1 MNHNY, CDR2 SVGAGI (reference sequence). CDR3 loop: CASSLDRVGQPQHF. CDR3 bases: TGTGCCAGCAGCCTTGACAGGGTTGGTCAGCCCCAGCATTTT.

CDR3 nucleotides: TGCGCCAGCAGCTTGGCCCCTAGCGGCAGCACAGATACGCAGTATTTT. Its translation: CASSLAPSGSTDTQYF. The chain links TRBV5-1 to TRBJ2-3; 7 bases agree with TRBD2. Germline CDR1 SGHRS, CDR2 YFSETQ. The CDR3 runs to 16 residues. After removal of 0 bases from V and 0 bases from J, the junction contained 4 bases not matched to a gene.

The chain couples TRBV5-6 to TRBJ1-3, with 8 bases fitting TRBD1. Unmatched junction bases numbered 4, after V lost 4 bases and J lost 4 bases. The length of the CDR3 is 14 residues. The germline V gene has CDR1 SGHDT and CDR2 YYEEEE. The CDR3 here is CASSTTGGGNTIYF. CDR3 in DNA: TGTGCCAGCAGCACAACAGGGGGAGGAAACACCATATATTTT.

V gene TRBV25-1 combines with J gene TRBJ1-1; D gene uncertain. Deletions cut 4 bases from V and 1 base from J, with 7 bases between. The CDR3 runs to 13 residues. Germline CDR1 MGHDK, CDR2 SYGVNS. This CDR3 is CASSVNSNTEAFF. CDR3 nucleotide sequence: TGTGCCAGCAGTGTTAATTCGAACACTGAAGCTTTCTTT.

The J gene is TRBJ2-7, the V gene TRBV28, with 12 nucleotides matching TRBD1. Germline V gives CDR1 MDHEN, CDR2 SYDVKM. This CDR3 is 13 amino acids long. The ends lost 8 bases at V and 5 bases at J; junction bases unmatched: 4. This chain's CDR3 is CASGGQGAHEQYF. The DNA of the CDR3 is TGTGCCAGCGGGGGACAGGGGGCCCACGAGCAGTACTTC.

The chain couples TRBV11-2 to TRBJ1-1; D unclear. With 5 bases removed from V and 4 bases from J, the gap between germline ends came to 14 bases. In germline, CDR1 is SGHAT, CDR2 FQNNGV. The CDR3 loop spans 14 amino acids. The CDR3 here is CASSIRPGGTEAFF. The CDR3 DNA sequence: TGTGCCAGCAGCATAAGACCCGGAGGCACTGAAGCTTTCTTT.

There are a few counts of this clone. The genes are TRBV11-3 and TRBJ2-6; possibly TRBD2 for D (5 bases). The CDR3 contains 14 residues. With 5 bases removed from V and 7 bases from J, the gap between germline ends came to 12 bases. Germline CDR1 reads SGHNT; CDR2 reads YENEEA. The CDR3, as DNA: TGTGCCAGCAGCCGAACTAGAAACGCCAACGTCCTGACTTTC. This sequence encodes CASSRTRNANVLTF.

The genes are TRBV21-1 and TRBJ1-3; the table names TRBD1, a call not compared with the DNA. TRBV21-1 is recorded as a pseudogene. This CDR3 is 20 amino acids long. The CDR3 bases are TGTGCCAGCAGCAAAGCGTATCCGCCCATTTCAGGGTCCTCTGGAAACACCATATATTTT. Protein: CASSKAYPPISGSSGNTIYF.

The CDR3 loop is CASSQAGEQYF. DNA of the CDR3: TGCGCCAGCAGCCAAGCAGGCGAGCAGTACTTC. The V gene is TRBV4-1, the J gene TRBJ2-7; D not resolved. V gave up 1 base and J gave up 6 bases, with 4 bases separating them. This CDR3 spans 11 amino acids. Germline lookup yields CDR1 MGHRA and CDR2 YSYEKL.

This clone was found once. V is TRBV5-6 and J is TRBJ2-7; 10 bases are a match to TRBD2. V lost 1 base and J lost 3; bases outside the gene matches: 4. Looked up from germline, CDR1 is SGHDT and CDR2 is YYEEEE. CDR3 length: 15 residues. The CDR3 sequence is CASSLTSGAIYEQYF. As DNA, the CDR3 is TGTGCCAGCAGCTTGACTAGCGGGGCGATCTACGAGCAGTACTTC.

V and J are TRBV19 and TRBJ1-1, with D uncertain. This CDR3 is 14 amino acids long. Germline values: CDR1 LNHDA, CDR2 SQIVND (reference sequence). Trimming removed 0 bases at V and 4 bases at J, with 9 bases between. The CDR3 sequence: CASSIDQTATEAFF. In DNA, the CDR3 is TGTGCCAGTAGTATAGATCAAACGGCCACTGAAGCTTTCTTT.

In DNA, the CDR3 is TGTGCCAGCAGCGTGGGCTCGGGACAGGGTTTTTCCGAGCAGTTCTTC. Translation: CASSVGSGQGFSEQFF. The chain joins TRBV5-5 to TRBJ2-1; TRBD1 aligns across 9 bases. J gave up 10 bases and V 4 bases, and 15 bases lay outside the gene matches. CDR1 SGHKS and CDR2 YYEKEE come from the germline V gene (reference sequence). The CDR3 consists of 16 residues.

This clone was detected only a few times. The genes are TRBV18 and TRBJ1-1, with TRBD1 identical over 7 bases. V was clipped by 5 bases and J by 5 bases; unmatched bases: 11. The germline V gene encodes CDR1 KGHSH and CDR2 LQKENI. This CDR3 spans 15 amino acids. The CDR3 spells CASSSQRGHQTEAFF. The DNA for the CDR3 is TGTGCCAGCTCAAGTCAAAGGGGGCATCAGACTGAAGCTTTCTTT.

CDR3 region: CASSEKGRLAGELFF. CDR3 in DNA: TGCGCCAGCAGTGAAAAGGGAAGACTAGCCGGGGAGCTGTTTTTT. The genes are TRBV10-1 and TRBJ2-2; D might be TRBD2 (6 bases). CDR1 and CDR2 from the germline V gene are WNHNN and SYGVQD (reference sequence). V lost 3 bases, J lost 6 bases, and 14 bases lay in between. This CDR3 comprises 15 residues.

CDR3 DNA: TGCGCCAGCAGCTTGACAGGGGATGGCAATCAGCCCCAGCATTTT. Protein: CASSLTGDGNQPQHF. This chain joins TRBV5-1 and TRBJ1-5; 7 bases align to TRBD1. Germline V gene sequence: CDR1 SGHRS, CDR2 YFSETQ. V gave up 1 base and J gave up 2 bases; unmatched junction bases: 3. This CDR3 spans 15 amino acids.

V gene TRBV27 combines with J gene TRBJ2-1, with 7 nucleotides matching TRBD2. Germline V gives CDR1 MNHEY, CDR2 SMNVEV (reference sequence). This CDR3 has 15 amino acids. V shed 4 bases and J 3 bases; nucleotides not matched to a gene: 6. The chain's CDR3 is CASSSASGGYNEQFF. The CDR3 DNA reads TGTGCCAGCAGTTCTGCTAGCGGCGGCTACAATGAGCAGTTCTTC.

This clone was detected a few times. In DNA form, the CDR3 reads TGTGCCAGCAGTTACTCAATGAACACTGAAGCTTTCTTT. Protein sequence: CASSYSMNTEAFF. V usage is TRBV6-5 and J usage is TRBJ1-1, with unresolved D. Germline assignment: CDR1 MNHEY and CDR2 SVGAGI. Trimming took off 0 bases at V and 0 bases at J, with 2 bases between the two ends. The CDR3 is 13 amino acids.

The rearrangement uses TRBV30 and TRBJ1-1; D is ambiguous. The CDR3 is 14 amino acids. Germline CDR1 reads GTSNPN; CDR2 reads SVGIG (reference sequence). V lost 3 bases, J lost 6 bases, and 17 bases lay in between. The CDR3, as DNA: TGTGCCTGGAGAGCTACGTCCCGACGGGCTGAAGCTTTCTTT. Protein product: CAWRATSRRAEAFF.

CDR3 loop: CASSWIGGNTGELFF. In DNA form, the CDR3 reads TGTGCCAGCAGCTGGATCGGGGGGAACACCGGGGAGCTGTTTTTT. The rearrangement links TRBV5-5 to TRBJ2-2; the D gene is possibly TRBD2 (6 bases). Germline assignment: CDR1 SGHKS and CDR2 YYEKEE (reference sequence). V shed 3 bases and J shed 1 base, with 10 bases lying between them. The CDR3 covers 15 residues.

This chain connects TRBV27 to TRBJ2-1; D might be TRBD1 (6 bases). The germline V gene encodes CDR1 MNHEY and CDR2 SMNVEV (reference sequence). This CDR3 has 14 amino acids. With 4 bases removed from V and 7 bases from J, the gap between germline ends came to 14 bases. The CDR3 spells CASSYNRDRNEQFF. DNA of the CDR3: TGTGCCAGCAGTTATAACAGGGATAGGAATGAGCAGTTCTTC.

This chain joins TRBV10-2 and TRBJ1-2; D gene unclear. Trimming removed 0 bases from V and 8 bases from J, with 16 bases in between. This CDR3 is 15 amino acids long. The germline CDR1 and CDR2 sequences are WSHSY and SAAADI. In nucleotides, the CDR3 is TGCGCCAGCAGTGAGTCCAGGTGGGAGCCCAGGGGCTACACCTTC. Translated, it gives CASSESRWEPRGYTF.

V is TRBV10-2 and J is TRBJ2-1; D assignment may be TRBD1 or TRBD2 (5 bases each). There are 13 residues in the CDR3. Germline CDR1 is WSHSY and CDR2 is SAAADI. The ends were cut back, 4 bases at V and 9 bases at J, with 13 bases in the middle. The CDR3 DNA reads TGCGCCAGCAGTGCCGACTGGGGGTCTGAGCAGTTCTTC. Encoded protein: CASSADWGSEQFF.

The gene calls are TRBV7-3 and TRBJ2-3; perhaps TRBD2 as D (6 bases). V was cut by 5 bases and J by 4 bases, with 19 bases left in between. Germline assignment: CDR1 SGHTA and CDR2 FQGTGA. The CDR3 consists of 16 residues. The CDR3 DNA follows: TGTGCCAGCAGCCCCGACAGCTGGAGGGAGCCAGATACGCAGTATTTT. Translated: CASSPDSWREPDTQYF.

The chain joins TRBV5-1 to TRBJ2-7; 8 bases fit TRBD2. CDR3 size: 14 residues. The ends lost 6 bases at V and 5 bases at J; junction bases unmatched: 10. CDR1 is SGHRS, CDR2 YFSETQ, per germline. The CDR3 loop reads CASTQSGGGNEQYF. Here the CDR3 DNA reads TGCGCCAGCACTCAGTCGGGCGGGGGGAACGAGCAGTACTTC.

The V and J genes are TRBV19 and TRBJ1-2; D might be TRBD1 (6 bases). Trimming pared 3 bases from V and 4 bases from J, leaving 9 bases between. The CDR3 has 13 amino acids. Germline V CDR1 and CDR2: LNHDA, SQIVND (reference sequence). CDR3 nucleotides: TGTGCCAGTAGTATTCCCAGGGGCTATGGCTACACCTTC. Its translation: CASSIPRGYGYTF.

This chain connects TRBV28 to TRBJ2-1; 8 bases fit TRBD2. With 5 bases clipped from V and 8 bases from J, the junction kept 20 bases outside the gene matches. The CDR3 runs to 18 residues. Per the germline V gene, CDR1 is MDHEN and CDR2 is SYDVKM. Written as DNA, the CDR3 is TGTGCCAGCAGTCCAACGACCCCGACGGGGGGGAAAGGGCATGAGCAGTTCTTC. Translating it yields CASSPTTPTGGKGHEQFF.

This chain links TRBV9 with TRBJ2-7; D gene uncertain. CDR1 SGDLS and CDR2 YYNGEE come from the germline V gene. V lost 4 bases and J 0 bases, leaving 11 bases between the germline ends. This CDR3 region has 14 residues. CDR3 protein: CASSTLDTSYEQYF. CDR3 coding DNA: TGTGCCAGCAGCACTCTAGACACCTCCTACGAGCAGTACTTC. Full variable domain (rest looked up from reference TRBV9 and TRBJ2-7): DSGVTQTPKHLITATGQRVTLRCSPRSGDLSVYWYQQSLDQGLQFLIQYYNGEERAKGNILERFSAQQFPDLHSELNLSSLELGDSALYFCASSTLDTSYEQYFGPGTRLTVT.

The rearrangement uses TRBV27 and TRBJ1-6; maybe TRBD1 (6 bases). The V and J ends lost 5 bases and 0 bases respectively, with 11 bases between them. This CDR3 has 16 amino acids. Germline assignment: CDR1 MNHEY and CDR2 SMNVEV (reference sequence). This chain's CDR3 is CASSGQFSSYNSPLHF. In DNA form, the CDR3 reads TGTGCCAGCAGTGGACAGTTTAGCTCCTATAATTCACCCCTCCACTTT.